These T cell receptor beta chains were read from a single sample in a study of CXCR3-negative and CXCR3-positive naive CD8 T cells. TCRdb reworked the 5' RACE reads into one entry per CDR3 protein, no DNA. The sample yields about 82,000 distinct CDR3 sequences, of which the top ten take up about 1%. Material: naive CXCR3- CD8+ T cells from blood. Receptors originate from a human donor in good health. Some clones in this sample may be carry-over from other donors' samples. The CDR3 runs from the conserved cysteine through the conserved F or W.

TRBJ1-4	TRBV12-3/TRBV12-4	CASSFFTRDSNEKLFF
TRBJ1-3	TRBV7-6	CASSLYRNPGNTIYF
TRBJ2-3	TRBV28	CASAAGFSTDTQYF
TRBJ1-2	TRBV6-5	CASRTGDNYGYTF
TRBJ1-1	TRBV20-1	CSARDLRQDYTEAFF
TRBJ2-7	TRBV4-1	CASSRSTGLTYEQYF
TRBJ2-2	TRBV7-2	CASTQGTDTGELFF
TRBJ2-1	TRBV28	CATSLGQSSYNEQFF
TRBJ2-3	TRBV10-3	CAISAGADTQYF
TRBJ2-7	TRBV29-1	CSVVGRAGEQYF
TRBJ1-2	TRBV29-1	CSVEGTGNYAGYTF
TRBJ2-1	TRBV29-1	CSVVTGPNEQFF
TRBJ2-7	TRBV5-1	CASSLEVTGNEQYF